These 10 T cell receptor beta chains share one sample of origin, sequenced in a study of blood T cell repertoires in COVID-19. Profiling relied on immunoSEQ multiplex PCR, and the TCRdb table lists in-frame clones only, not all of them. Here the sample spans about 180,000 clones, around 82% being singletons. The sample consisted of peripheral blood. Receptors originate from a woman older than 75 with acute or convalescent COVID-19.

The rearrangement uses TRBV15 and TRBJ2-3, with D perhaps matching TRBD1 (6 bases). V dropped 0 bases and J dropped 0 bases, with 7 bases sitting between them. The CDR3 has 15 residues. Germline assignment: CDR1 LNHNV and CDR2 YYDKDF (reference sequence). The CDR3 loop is CATSRDRGSTDTQYF. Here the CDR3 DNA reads TGTGCCACCAGCAGAGATAGGGGGAGCACAGATACGCAGTATTTT.

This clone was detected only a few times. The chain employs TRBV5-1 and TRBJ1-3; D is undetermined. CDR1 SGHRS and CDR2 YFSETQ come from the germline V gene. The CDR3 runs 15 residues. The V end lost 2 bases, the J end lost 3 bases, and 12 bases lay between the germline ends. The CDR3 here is CASSFGSTGGNTIYF. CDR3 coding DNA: TGCGCCAGCAGCTTCGGATCCACGGGTGGAAACACCATATATTTT.

CDR3 loop: CASSSWTVGYTF. DNA for the CDR3: TGTGCCAGCAGTTCGTGGACAGTTGGCTACACCTTC. V and J are TRBV6-5 and TRBJ1-2; a possible D gene is TRBD1 (6 bases). Trimming left V 4 bases short and J 7 bases short, with 10 bases between. The V gene's germline CDR1 is MNHEY and CDR2 SVGAGI. This CDR3 contains 12 residues.

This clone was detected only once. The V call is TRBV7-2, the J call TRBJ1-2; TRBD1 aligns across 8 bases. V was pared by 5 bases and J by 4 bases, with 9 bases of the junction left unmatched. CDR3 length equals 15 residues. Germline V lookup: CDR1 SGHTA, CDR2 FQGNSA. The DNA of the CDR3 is TGTGCCAGCAGCCCCGGGACAGGAAGAAGCTATGGCTACACCTTC. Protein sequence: CASSPGTGRSYGYTF.

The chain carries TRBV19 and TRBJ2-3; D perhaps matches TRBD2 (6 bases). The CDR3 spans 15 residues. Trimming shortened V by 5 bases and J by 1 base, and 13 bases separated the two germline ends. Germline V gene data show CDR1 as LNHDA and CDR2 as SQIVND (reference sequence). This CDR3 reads CASSHWRDGTDTQYF. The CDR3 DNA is TGTGCCAGTAGTCATTGGCGGGATGGCACAGATACGCAGTATTTT.

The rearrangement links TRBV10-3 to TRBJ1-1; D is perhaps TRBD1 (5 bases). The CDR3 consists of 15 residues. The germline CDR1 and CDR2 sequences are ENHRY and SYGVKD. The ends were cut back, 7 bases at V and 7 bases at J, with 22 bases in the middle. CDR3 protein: CAITDKGNVHDEAFF. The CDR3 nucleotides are TGTGCCATCACCGACAAGGGGAATGTCCACGATGAAGCTTTCTTT.

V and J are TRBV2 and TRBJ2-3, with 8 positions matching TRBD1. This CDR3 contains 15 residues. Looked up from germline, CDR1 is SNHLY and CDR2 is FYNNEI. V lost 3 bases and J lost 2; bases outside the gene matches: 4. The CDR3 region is CASSEATGATDTQYF. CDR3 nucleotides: TGTGCCAGCAGTGAGGCGACAGGGGCCACAGATACGCAGTATTTT.

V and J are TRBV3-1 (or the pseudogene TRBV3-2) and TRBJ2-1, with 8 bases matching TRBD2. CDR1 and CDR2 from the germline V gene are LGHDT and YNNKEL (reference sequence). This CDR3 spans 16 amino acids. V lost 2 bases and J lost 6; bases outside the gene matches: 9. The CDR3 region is CASSQPSGLVGNEQFF. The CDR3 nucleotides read TGTGCCAGCAGCCAACCCTCGGGACTAGTAGGCAATGAGCAGTTCTTC.

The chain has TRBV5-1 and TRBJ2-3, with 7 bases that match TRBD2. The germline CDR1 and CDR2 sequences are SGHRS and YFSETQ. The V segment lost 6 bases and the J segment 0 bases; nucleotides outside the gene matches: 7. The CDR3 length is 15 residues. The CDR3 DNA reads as TGCGCCAGCAATCGGGGGGTCACTAGCACAGATACGCAGTATTTT. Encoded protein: CASNRGVTSTDTQYF.

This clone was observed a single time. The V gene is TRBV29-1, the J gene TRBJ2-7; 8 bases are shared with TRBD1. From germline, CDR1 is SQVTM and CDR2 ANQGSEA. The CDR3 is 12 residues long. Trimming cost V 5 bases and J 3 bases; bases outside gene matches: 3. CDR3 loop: CSVSGTGYEQYF. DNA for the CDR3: TGCAGCGTTTCCGGGACAGGCTACGAGCAGTACTTC.